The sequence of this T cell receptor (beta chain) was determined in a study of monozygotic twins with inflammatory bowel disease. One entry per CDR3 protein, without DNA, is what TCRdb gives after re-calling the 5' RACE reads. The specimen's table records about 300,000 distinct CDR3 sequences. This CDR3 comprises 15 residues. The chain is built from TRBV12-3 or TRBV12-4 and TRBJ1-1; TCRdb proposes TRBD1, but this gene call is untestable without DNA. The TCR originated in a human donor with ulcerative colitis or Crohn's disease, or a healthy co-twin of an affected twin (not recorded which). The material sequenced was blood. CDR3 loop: CASSLGTTGNTEAFF.